The 11 T cell receptor beta chains below all came from one sample that was sequenced in a study of T-cell reconstitution after alpha-beta-depleted transplantation in children. Preparation of the TCRbeta library involved a method that used unique molecular identifiers. TCRdb passed the PCR reads through MiXCR, listing each CDR3 protein once. The data contain about 240,000 distinct CDR3 sequences, over 20% of them singletons. The sample in question was PBMCs, obtained before TCRalphabeta/CD19-depleted stem cell transplant. The receptors derive from a girl aged 2-10 years with Fanconi anemia, due to receive a stem cell transplant.

This clonotype occurred many times. The chain combines TRBV29-1 with TRBJ2-7; 8 bases line up with TRBD1. Trimming took 6 bases from V and 2 from J; bases not matched to a gene: 3. There are 12 residues in the CDR3. Germline CDR1 SQVTM, CDR2 ANQGSEA. CDR3 in amino acids: CSVGTGAYEQYF. The CDR3 DNA reads TGCAGCGTCGGGACAGGTGCCTACGAGCAGTACTTC.

There are many counts of this clonotype. The CDR3 region is CASSILQGAGEKLFF. Here the CDR3 DNA reads TGTGCCAGCAGTATTCTACAGGGGGCTGGAGAAAAACTGTTTTTT. The chain employs TRBV12-3 or TRBV12-4 and TRBJ1-4; TRBD1 matches at 9 bases. V lost 5 bases and J lost 8; bases outside the gene matches: 9. The CDR3 sequence is 15 residues long.

This clonotype was picked up a small number of times. The CDR3 DNA reads TGCAGCGTTGTCCGGGACAGGTACGAGCAGTACTTC. This gives the protein CSVVRDRYEQYF. The J gene is TRBJ2-7, the V gene TRBV29-1; 8 nucleotides agree with TRBD1. This CDR3 comprises 12 residues. The germline V gene has CDR1 SQVTM and CDR2 ANQGSEA. J lost 4 bases, V lost 4 bases, and 3 bases had no gene match.

This clonotype occurred a few times. The chain combines TRBV20-1 with TRBJ2-7, with D tentatively TRBD1 (5 bases). Deletions cut 0 bases from V and 5 bases from J, with 14 bases between. The CDR3 spans 14 residues. The germline V gene encodes CDR1 DFQATT and CDR2 SNEGSKA (reference sequence). The chain's CDR3 is CSARDPQGRDEQYF. The CDR3 DNA reads as TGCAGTGCTAGAGATCCCCAGGGAAGGGACGAGCAGTACTTC.

This sequence joins TRBV4-2 and TRBJ2-1; 11 bases match TRBD1. Germline loops: CDR1 LGHNA, CDR2 YNFKEQ. The V and J ends lost 0 bases and 7 bases, in that order; junction bases with no gene match: 11. The CDR3 extends over 18 amino acids. The chain's CDR3 is CASSQDAPGQGARNEQFF. The DNA of the CDR3 is TGTGCCAGCAGCCAAGACGCCCCCGGACAGGGGGCGCGAAATGAGCAGTTCTTC.

The J gene is TRBJ2-3, the V gene TRBV20-1; D possibly corresponds to TRBD1 (6 bases). The ends were cut back, 6 bases at V and 0 bases at J, with 13 bases in the middle. This CDR3 has 14 residues. Germline CDR1 and CDR2: DFQATT and SNEGSKA (reference sequence). CDR3 sequence: CSAQRQGSTDTQYF. The DNA for the CDR3 is TGCAGTGCCCAGCGGCAGGGGAGCACAGATACGCAGTATTTT.

The chain joins TRBV5-1 to TRBJ2-1; D is uncertain. CDR1 and CDR2 (germline): SGHRS, YFSETQ. V was clipped by 2 bases and J by 5 bases, with 17 bases between them. CDR3 length: 16 residues. The CDR3 coding sequence is TGCGCCAGCAGCTTAGGAGTCGGCTCGACACACAATGAGCAGTTCTTC. This gives the protein CASSLGVGSTHNEQFF.

The chain recombines TRBV25-1 with TRBJ1-3; TRBD1 might be the D (6 bases). The CDR3 has 17 residues. V dropped 8 bases and J dropped 0 bases, with 20 bases sitting between them. CDR1 MGHDK and CDR2 SYGVNS come from the germline V gene. The CDR3 sequence: CASRPNRVTSSGNTIYF. Written as DNA, the CDR3 is TGTGCCAGCCGCCCAAACAGGGTCACCTCCTCTGGAAACACCATATATTTT.

The J gene is TRBJ2-3, the V gene TRBV12-3 or TRBV12-4; a weak D match, TRBD1 (5 bases). The V gene lost 0 bases and the J gene lost 1 base, with 11 bases spanning the gap. The CDR3 contains 16 residues. The CDR3 bases are TGTGCCAGCAGTTTAGCGCTAGGGGAAGGCACAGATACGCAGTATTTT. Translating it yields CASSLALGEGTDTQYF.

This clonotype turned up a few times. This rearrangement joins TRBV29-1 to TRBJ1-2, with TRBD1 as a possible D gene (5 bases). Germline CDR1 and CDR2: SQVTM and ANQGSEA. The CDR3 length is 18 residues. With 2 bases removed from V and 4 bases from J, the gap between germline ends came to 26 bases. DNA for the CDR3: TGCAGCGTTGAACAGGGAGCCGCGCCGACACTCACAGCCTATGGCTACACCTTC. Its translation is CSVEQGAAPTLTAYGYTF.

The table lists this clonotype with many counts. The CDR3 loop reads CASSRGQDAYGYTF. In DNA, the CDR3 is TGTGCCAGCAGTCGGGGACAGGACGCCTATGGCTACACCTTC. The chain has TRBV6-5 and TRBJ1-2; 8 bases line up with TRBD1. Germline V lookup: CDR1 MNHEY, CDR2 SVGAGI. With V trimmed by 5 bases and J by 4 bases, 6 bases remained unmatched. CDR3 length equals 14 residues.